This T cell receptor beta chain emerged from a study of T-cell reconstitution after alpha-beta-depleted transplantation in children. Overall study findings and caveats: Expanded graft clones, several hundred of them, were reportedly the source of alpha-beta T cells about two months after transplant. T-cell counts and diversity were attributed mostly to newly produced T cells one year after transplant.

Many counts were recorded for this clonotype. The antigen is not known. Trimming pared 2 bases from V and 2 bases from J, leaving 7 bases between. CDR1 is MNHEY, CDR2 SVGAGI, per germline. The CDR3 has 13 residues. The authors prepared the TCRbeta library with unique molecular identifiers. TCRdb reprocessed the PCR reads with MiXCR, giving one entry per CDR3 protein. The sample consists of about 240,000 distinct CDR3 sequences, roughly 24% of them appearing once. The genes are TRBV6-5 and TRBJ2-7; the D is unclear. The specimen comprised PBMCs, sampled before TCRalphabeta/CD19-depleted stem cell transplant. The receptor's source is a girl aged 2 to 10 with Fanconi anemia, due to receive a stem cell transplant. The CDR3, as DNA: TGTGCCAGCAGTTACGAGCGTGCCTACGAGCAGTACTTC. It codes for CASSYERAYEQYF.